One and the same sample provided the 28 T cell receptor beta chains below, sequenced in a study of Graves' ophthalmopathy and Graves' hyperthyroidism. Using RNA transcripts, the TCR beta CDR3 regions were amplified. First-round RT-PCR with HTBI primers preceded a second-round multiplex PCR. TCRdb reprocessed the multiplex PCR reads via MiXCR and lists one record per CDR3 protein. The repertoire holds more than 1,000,000 distinct CDR3 sequences, with 35% to 45% as singletons. Sequencing used peripheral blood or thyroid tissue (not recorded which). The receptors derive from an adult man with Graves' hyperthyroidism.

This chain joins TRBV29-1 and TRBJ2-5; TRBD1 aligns across 8 bases. Per germline, CDR1 SQVTM and CDR2 ANQGSEA. The CDR3 loop spans 14 amino acids. Germline trimming cut 7 bases from V and 4 bases from J; bases unmatched to any gene: 11. In nucleotides, the CDR3 is TGCAGCGCCGCGGTTCAGGGGGCAGGAGAGACCCAGTACTTC. Amino acid sequence: CSAAVQGAGETQYF.

This clonotype came up many times. No conserved phenylalanine or tryptophan ends this CDR3, so it is likely a read error. The DNA is left out, because the CDR3 cannot be placed on it with certainty; the CDR3 is given as TCRdb lists it. Here the CDR3 reads CASSSAGVMLPDL. The chain combines TRBV12-3 or TRBV12-4 with TRBJ1-2. The CDR3 spans 13 amino acids, including both terminal residues.

The chain joins TRBV5-6 to TRBJ1-2, with 10 bases identical to TRBD1. The length of the CDR3 is 15 residues. Looked up from germline, CDR1 is SGHDT and CDR2 is YYEEEE. The V segment lost 2 bases and the J segment 3 bases; nucleotides outside the gene matches: 4. The chain's CDR3 is CASSLGQGVDYGYTF. The CDR3 DNA reads TGTGCCAGCAGCTTAGGACAGGGGGTGGACTATGGCTACACCTTC.

This rearrangement joins TRBV25-1 to TRBJ1-2; D unclear. Germline V gene sequence: CDR1 MGHDK, CDR2 SYGVNS. V was trimmed by 7 bases and J by 1 base, leaving 13 bases between them. The CDR3 has 14 residues. The CDR3 DNA reads TGTGCCAGCACACAAGCGGGCCATAACTATGGCTACACCTTC. This gives the protein CASTQAGHNYGYTF.

This chain joins TRBV20-1 and TRBJ1-6; TRBD1 aligns across 9 bases. The CDR3 runs 19 residues. Germline V CDR1 and CDR2: DFQATT, SNEGSKA (reference sequence). The V gene end was trimmed by 4 bases and the J gene end by 0 bases; junction bases not matched to a gene: 13. This chain's CDR3 is CSATLDRGGRVSYNSPLHF. DNA of the CDR3: TGCAGTGCTACCTTGGACAGGGGAGGGAGAGTCTCCTATAATTCACCCCTCCACTTT.

With respect to this clonotype: The final CDR3 position lacks the conserved phenylalanine or tryptophan, pointing to a likely read error. No DNA is shown, since the ends of the CDR3 on it are uncertain; the CDR3 is the one TCRdb lists. V usage is TRBV10-3 and J usage is TRBJ2-5; the table's D call of TRBD1 was not tested on the DNA. Germline assignment: CDR1 ENHRY and CDR2 SYGVKD. With termini counted, the CDR3 has 10 amino acids. Here the CDR3 reads CAIREDSSSY.

The chain joins TRBV7-8 to TRBJ1-6; 7 bases agree with TRBD1. The CDR3 is made up of 12 amino acids. CDR1 SGHVS and CDR2 FQNEAQ come from the germline V gene. After removal of 4 bases from V and 15 bases from J, the junction contained 6 bases not matched to a gene. The CDR3 sequence: CASSSGQEGLHF. The CDR3 nucleotides are TGTGCCAGCAGCTCCGGACAGGAAGGCCTCCACTTT.

This clonotype was counted only a few times. This chain connects TRBV11-2 to TRBJ2-7; D might be TRBD1 or TRBD2, each matching 6 bases. The CDR3 runs 15 residues. Germline CDR1 reads SGHAT; CDR2 reads FQNNGV. With 6 bases removed from V and 4 bases from J, the gap between germline ends came to 19 bases. CDR3 nucleotides: TGTGCCAGCAGATACGCCGGGGGCGCGGGGTACGAGCAGTACTTC. Its translation: CASRYAGGAGYEQYF.

This clonotype was detected many times. The chain uses TRBV14 and TRBJ1-5, with D tentatively TRBD1 (5 bases). The V gene's germline CDR1 is SGHDN and CDR2 FVKESK. V dropped 0 bases and J dropped 5 bases, with 14 bases sitting between them. The CDR3 runs 16 residues. CDR3 region: CASSQEIWDFDQPQHF. CDR3 coding DNA: TGTGCCAGCAGCCAAGAGATCTGGGACTTCGATCAGCCCCAGCATTTT. The whole variable domain, remainder taken from reference TRBV14 and TRBJ1-5, is EAGVTQFPSHSVIEKGQTVTLRCDPISGHDNLYWYRRVMGKEIKFLLHFVKESKQDESGMPNNRFLAERTGGTYSTLKVQPAELEDSGVYFCASSQEIWDFDQPQHFGDGTRLSIL.

The chain is built from TRBV5-1 and TRBJ2-2; 11 bases align to TRBD1. The V and J ends lost 7 bases and 5 bases, in that order; junction bases with no gene match: 10. Germline values: CDR1 SGHRS, CDR2 YFSETQ. CDR3 length: 16 amino acids. CDR3 sequence reads: CASSTPGQGVTGELFF. For the CDR3, the DNA is TGCGCCAGCTCGACTCCGGGACAGGGGGTTACCGGGGAGCTGTTTTTT.

The chain has TRBV12-3 or TRBV12-4 and TRBJ1-2; the match to TRBD1 covers 8 bases. The ends lost 7 bases at V and 6 bases at J; junction bases unmatched: 7. The CDR3 sequence is 13 residues long. The chain's CDR3 is CASKQGATHGYTF. The CDR3 nucleotides are TGTGCCAGCAAGCAGGGGGCAACCCATGGCTACACCTTC.

J is TRBJ1-5 and V is TRBV6-5; D may be TRBD1 (6 bases). The germline CDR1 and CDR2 sequences are MNHEY and SVGAGI. The CDR3 consists of 15 residues. The germline V and J ends were trimmed by 2 bases and 6 bases, with 14 bases remaining between them. In DNA, the CDR3 is TGTGCCAGCAGTTACCGCAGGGGAGGTTTTCAGCCCCAGCATTTT. Its protein is CASSYRRGGFQPQHF.

This clonotype has a handful of counts. The chain combines TRBV27 with TRBJ1-3, with D possibly matching TRBD1 (5 bases). Trimming took 5 bases from V and 0 from J, leaving 14 bases between them. Germline CDR1 reads MNHEY; CDR2 reads SMNVEV (reference sequence). This CDR3 contains 16 residues. CDR3 loop: CASSHRTLDSGNTIYF. CDR3 in DNA: TGTGCCAGCAGTCATCGGACACTCGACTCTGGAAACACCATATATTTT.

The chain carries TRBV7-9 and TRBJ1-1; D remains unclear. V was pared by 2 bases and J by 11 bases, with 12 bases between. The CDR3 is 12 residues long. Germline assignment: CDR1 SEHNR and CDR2 FQNEAQ (reference sequence). CDR3 sequence: CASSLSQLTAFF. Here the CDR3 DNA reads TGTGCCAGCAGCTTAAGTCAGCTGACCGCTTTCTTT.

This clonotype has ten or more counts. This rearrangement joins TRBV9 to TRBJ2-7; 7 nucleotides line up with TRBD1. The CDR3 is 15 amino acids. The germline gives CDR1 SGDLS, CDR2 YYNGEE. The J segment lost 0 bases and the V segment lost 0 bases, leaving 3 bases of the junction unmatched. CDR3 sequence: CASSVDWDSSYEQYF. For the CDR3, the DNA is TGTGCCAGCAGCGTAGACTGGGACAGCTCCTACGAGCAGTACTTC.

In DNA, the CDR3 is TGTGCCAGCAGCCAAGCCCACTGGGATCCTTCCGACTCCTACGAGCAGTACTTC. Protein: CASSQAHWDPSDSYEQYF. The rearrangement joins TRBV7-9 to TRBJ2-7, with D hard to call. The V end lost 5 bases, the J end lost 0 bases, and 23 bases lay between the germline ends. Looked up from germline, CDR1 is SEHNR and CDR2 is FQNEAQ (reference sequence). The CDR3 has 18 amino acids.

This clonotype was detected many times. This chain connects TRBV7-2 to TRBJ1-1, with D maybe TRBD1 (6 bases). CDR3 length: 15 amino acids. Germline CDR1 and CDR2: SGHTA and FQGNSA. Between the trimmed V and J ends, which lost 5 bases and 2 bases, there was a span of 15 bases. The CDR3 reads CASSPPGVGNTEAFF. The CDR3 bases are TGTGCCAGCAGCCCCCCAGGGGTGGGAAACACTGAAGCTTTCTTT.

This clonotype was counted between two and nine times. At one boundary the junction diverges from the germline segment, which might be a read error. The chain employs TRBV19 and TRBJ2-2; tentative D call: TRBD2 (6 bases). Germline lookup yields CDR1 LNHDA and CDR2 SQIVND (reference sequence). The CDR3 sequence is 10 residues long. CDR3 DNA sequence: TGTGCCAGTAGTCCCGGGGGGCTGTTTTTT. Encoded protein: CASSPGGLFF.

In this sample, this clonotype turned up a few times. This chain links TRBV28 with TRBJ1-5; D unresolved. V was pared by 6 bases and J by 5 bases, with 5 bases between. The CDR3 consists of 11 residues. CDR1 and CDR2 from the germline V gene are MDHEN and SYDVKM. In DNA form, the CDR3 reads TGTGCCAGCAGAGGATATCAGCCCCAGCATTTT. Amino acid sequence: CASRGYQPQHF.

This clonotype was picked up a small number of times. This chain joins TRBV6-1 and TRBJ1-1, with D unresolved. Germline V gene sequence: CDR1 MNHNS, CDR2 SASEGT. The CDR3 loop spans 15 amino acids. V lost 1 base, J lost 3 bases, and 12 bases lay in between. The CDR3 loop is CASSEVSGWDTEAFF. For the CDR3, the DNA is TGTGCCAGCAGTGAAGTATCCGGGTGGGACACTGAAGCTTTCTTT.

The genes are TRBV10-3 and TRBJ2-5, with a tentative D call TRBD2 (5 bases). The CDR3 totals 14 residues. CDR1 and CDR2 (germline): ENHRY, SYGVKD. Trimming shortened V by 2 bases and J by 3 bases, and 10 bases separated the two germline ends. The DNA of the CDR3 is TGTGCCATCAGTGAGACTAGTGCGGAAGAGACCCAGTACTTC. It translates to CAISETSAEETQYF.

This clonotype occurred many times. The rearrangement joins TRBV6-5 to TRBJ1-2; 8 bases are a match to TRBD1. The CDR3 consists of 14 residues. V lost 8 bases to trimming and J lost 1 base; unmatched junction nucleotides: 6. Germline CDR1 and CDR2: MNHEY and SVGAGI. The DNA for the CDR3 is TGTGCCAGCGGCGGGACAGGCCATAACTATGGCTACACCTTC. Translated, it gives CASGGTGHNYGYTF.

The chain has TRBV19 and TRBJ1-1; possible D gene TRBD1, 5 bases. V was pared by 3 bases and J by 1 base, with 9 bases between. Germline CDR1 LNHDA, CDR2 SQIVND (reference sequence). The length of the CDR3 is 14 residues. The CDR3 spells CASSIWQGNTEAFF. CDR3 DNA sequence: TGTGCCAGTAGTATTTGGCAGGGGAACACTGAAGCTTTCTTT. The whole variable domain, filled in from reference TRBV19 and TRBJ1-1, reads DGGITQSPKYLFRKEGQNVTLSCEQNLNHDAMYWYRQDPGQGLRLIYYSQIVNDFQKGDIAEGYSVSREKKESFPLTVTSAQKNPTAFYLCASSIWQGNTEAFFGQGTRLTVV.

This clonotype came up many times. The chain is built from TRBV10-3 and TRBJ2-5, with unresolved D. The V gene lost 4 bases and the J gene lost 4 bases, with 10 bases spanning the gap. This CDR3 comprises 13 residues. Germline V CDR1 and CDR2: ENHRY, SYGVKD. CDR3 region: CAISVDLLETQYF. As DNA, the CDR3 is TGTGCCATCAGTGTAGACTTACTAGAGACCCAGTACTTC.

The sample holds many counts of this clonotype. This rearrangement joins TRBV19 to TRBJ1-1; no clear D. The CDR3 is 14 amino acids. Trimming left V 5 bases short and J 2 bases short, with 12 bases between. Germline CDR1 reads LNHDA; CDR2 reads SQIVND (reference sequence). Here the CDR3 reads CASSGPPENTEAFF. The CDR3 DNA sequence: TGTGCCAGTAGTGGACCTCCAGAAAACACTGAAGCTTTCTTT.

The chain couples TRBV5-1 to TRBJ2-5; maybe TRBD2 (6 bases). The germline gives CDR1 SGHRS, CDR2 YFSETQ. The CDR3 extends over 15 amino acids. The V end lost 3 bases, the J end lost 3 bases, and 15 bases lay between the germline ends. The CDR3 loop is CASSSAGGKKETQYF. DNA for the CDR3: TGCGCCAGCAGCTCAGCGGGCGGAAAAAAAGAGACCCAGTACTTC. The full variable domain, with the rest looked up from reference TRBV5-1 and TRBJ2-5, is KAGVTQTPRYLIKTRGQQVTLSCSPISGHRSVSWYQQTPGQGLQFLFEYFSETQRNKGNFPGRFSGRQFSNSRSEMNVSTLELGDSALYLCASSSAGGKKETQYFGPGTRLLVL.

The J gene is TRBJ1-5, the V gene TRBV10-3, with D unclear. The V end lost 4 bases, the J end lost 2 bases, and 9 bases lay between the germline ends. The length of the CDR3 is 14 residues. Per germline, CDR1 ENHRY and CDR2 SYGVKD. The CDR3 region has the DNA TGTGCCATCAGTGTCCGGACGGGCAATCAGCCCCAGCATTTT. This codes for CAISVRTGNQPQHF.

The chain has TRBV5-1 and TRBJ1-2; TRBD1 matches at 11 bases. J lost 6 bases, V lost 4 bases, and 8 bases had no gene match. Per the germline V gene, CDR1 is SGHRS and CDR2 is YFSETQ. CDR3 size: 15 residues. CDR3: CASSTTGTGGNGYTF. The CDR3 bases are TGCGCCAGCAGCACCACCGGGACAGGGGGTAATGGCTACACCTTC. Full variable domain (remainder filled in from reference TRBV5-1 and TRBJ1-2): KAGVTQTPRYLIKTRGQQVTLSCSPISGHRSVSWYQQTPGQGLQFLFEYFSETQRNKGNFPGRFSGRQFSNSRSEMNVSTLELGDSALYLCASSTTGTGGNGYTFGSGTRLTVV.